Listed here are 5 T cell receptor beta chains from one sample, sequenced in a study of patients and donors after allogeneic stem cell transplantation. Each CDR3 protein is one row after TCRdb ran MiXCR on the RT-PCR reads. This table has about a million distinct CDR3 sequences, roughly 18% appearing once. The sequenced material came from blood, either unsorted or a sorted T cell fraction (not recorded which). The receptors originated from a human donor who was either an allogeneic HSCT recipient or a stem cell or donor lymphocyte infusion donor (not recorded which). It is not recorded whose cells these are; they may come from a transplant donor.

This chain joins TRBV12-5 and TRBJ2-1; 7 bases map to TRBD1. The V segment lost 0 bases and the J segment 2 bases; nucleotides outside the gene matches: 10. CDR1 and CDR2 (germline): LGHNT, FRNRAP. The CDR3 has 18 amino acids. The CDR3 DNA sequence: TGTGCTAGTGGTTTGGTAAGGTGGGAACAGGGGCCCTACAATGAGCAGTTCTTC. Amino acids: CASGLVRWEQGPYNEQFF.

The chain is built from TRBV5-6 and TRBJ1-5; 8 bases are shared with TRBD1. The germline V gene encodes CDR1 SGHDT and CDR2 YYEEEE. After removal of 1 base from V and 0 bases from J, the junction contained 15 bases not matched to a gene. CDR3 length: 20 residues. The CDR3 nucleotides are TGTGCCAGCAGCTTGAGACAGGGGCCCGGGGGCCCTTATAGCAATCAGCCCCAGCATTTT. Translated, it gives CASSLRQGPGGPYSNQPQHF.

The chain couples TRBV12-3 or TRBV12-4 to TRBJ1-5, with D possibly matching TRBD1 (6 bases). The CDR3 extends over 14 amino acids. Trimming stripped 6 bases from V and 9 bases from J, with 18 bases between. The CDR3 is CASRGGGRSRPQHF. CDR3 bases: TGTGCCAGCAGGGGGGGGGGCAGATCTCGGCCCCAGCATTTT.

The chain has TRBV5-1 and TRBJ2-7; D possibly corresponds to TRBD2 (5 bases). Germline assignment: CDR1 SGHRS and CDR2 YFSETQ. V lost 0 bases, J lost 1 base, and 14 bases lay in between. The CDR3 contains 16 residues. In nucleotides, the CDR3 is TGCGCCAGCAGCTTGGTAGACGGGTCGGGGTCCTACGAGCAGTACTTC. It is translated as CASSLVDGSGSYEQYF.

The J gene is TRBJ1-1, the V gene TRBV2; D unresolved. V shed 8 bases and J shed 7 bases, with 14 bases lying between them. Germline values: CDR1 SNHLY, CDR2 FYNNEI. This CDR3 region has 12 residues. CDR3 nucleotides: TGTGCCAGCTGTTTTTCCGGACTTGAAGCTTTCTTT. Protein: CASCFSGLEAFF.